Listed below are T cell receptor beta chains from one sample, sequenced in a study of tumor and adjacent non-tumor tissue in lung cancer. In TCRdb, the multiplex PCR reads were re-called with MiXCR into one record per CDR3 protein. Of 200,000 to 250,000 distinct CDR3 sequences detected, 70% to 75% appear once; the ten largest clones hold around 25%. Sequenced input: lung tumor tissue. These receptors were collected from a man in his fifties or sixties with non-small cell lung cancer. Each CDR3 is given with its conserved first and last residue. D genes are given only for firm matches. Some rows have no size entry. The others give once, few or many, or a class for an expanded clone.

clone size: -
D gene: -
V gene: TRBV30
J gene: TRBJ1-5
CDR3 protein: CAWGAGIENQSQHF
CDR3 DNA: TGTGCCTGGGGAGCAGGGATCGAGAATCAGTCCCAGCATTTT

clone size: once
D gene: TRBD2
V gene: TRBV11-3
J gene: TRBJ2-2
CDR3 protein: CASSTGGAGGYRAGELIF
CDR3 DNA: TGTGCCAGCAGCACCGGGGGAGCGGGAGGATACAGAGCCGGGGAGCTGATTTTT

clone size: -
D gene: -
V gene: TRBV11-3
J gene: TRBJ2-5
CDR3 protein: CAISRGTAIQETQYF
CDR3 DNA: TGTGCCATCAGCCGCGGGACAGCCATACAAGAGACCCAGTACTTC

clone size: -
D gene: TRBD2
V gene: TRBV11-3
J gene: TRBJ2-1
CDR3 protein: CVSCLVGTGGREKQFF
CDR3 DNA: TGTGTCAGCTGCTTAGTTGGGACTGGCGGGAGGGAGAAGCAGTTCTTC

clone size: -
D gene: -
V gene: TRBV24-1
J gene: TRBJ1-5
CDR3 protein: CATSDPQNQPQHF
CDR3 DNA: TGTGCCACCAGTGATCCCCAGAATCAGCCCCAGCATTTT

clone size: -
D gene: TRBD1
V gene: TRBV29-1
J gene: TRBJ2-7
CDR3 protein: CSAIRDRASTEQYF
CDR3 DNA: TGCAGCGCAATAAGGGACAGGGCGTCGACGGAGCAGTACTTC

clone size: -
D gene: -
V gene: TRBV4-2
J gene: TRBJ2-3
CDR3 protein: CASSQDQRPSADTQYF
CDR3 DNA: TGTGCCAGCAGCCAAGATCAACGCCCAAGCGCCGATACGCAGTATTTT

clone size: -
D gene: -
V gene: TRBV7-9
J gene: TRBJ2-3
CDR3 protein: CARNPSTDTQYF
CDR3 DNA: TGTGCCAGGAACCCGAGCACAGATACGCAGTATTTT

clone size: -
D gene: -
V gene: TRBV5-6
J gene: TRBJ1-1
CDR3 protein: CASISTSTTNTEAFF
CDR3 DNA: TGTGCCAGCATCTCAACCTCGACAACCAACACTGAAGCTTTCTTT

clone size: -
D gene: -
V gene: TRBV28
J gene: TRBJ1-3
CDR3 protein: CASVPGQRSGNTIYF
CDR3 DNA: TGTGCTTCTGTTCCGGGGCAGCGCTCTGGAAACACCATATATTTT

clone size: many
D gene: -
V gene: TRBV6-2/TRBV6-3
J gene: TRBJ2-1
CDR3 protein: CASKGGPSYNEQFF
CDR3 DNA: TGTGCCAGCAAGGGCGGCCCCTCCTACAATGAGCAGTTCTTC

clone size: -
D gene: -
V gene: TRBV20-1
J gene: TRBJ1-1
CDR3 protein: CSASRIGPPGEAFF
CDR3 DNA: TGCAGTGCTTCCAGGATAGGGCCCCCGGGTGAAGCTTTCTTT

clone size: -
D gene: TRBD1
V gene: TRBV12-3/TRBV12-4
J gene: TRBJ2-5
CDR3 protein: CVSSRDSVETQYF
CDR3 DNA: TGTGTCAGCAGTCGGGACAGCGTGGAGACCCAGTACTTC

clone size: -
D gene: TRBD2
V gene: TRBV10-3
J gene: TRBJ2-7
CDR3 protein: CAISESWLAAGEQYF
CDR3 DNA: TGTGCCATCAGTGAGTCGTGGCTAGCGGCAGGCGAGCAGTACTTC

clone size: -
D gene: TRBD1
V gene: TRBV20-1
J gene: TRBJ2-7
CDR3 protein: CSAPTGTRSYEQYF
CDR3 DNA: TGCAGTGCTCCGACAGGGACACGCTCCTACGAGCAGTACTTC

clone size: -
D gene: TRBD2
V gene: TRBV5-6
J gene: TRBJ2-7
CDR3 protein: CASSPIAGRAYEQYF
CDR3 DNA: TGTGCCAGCAGCCCCATAGCGGGTCGCGCCTACGAGCAGTACTTC

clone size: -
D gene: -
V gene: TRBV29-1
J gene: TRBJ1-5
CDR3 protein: CSVGRGPIQPHHF
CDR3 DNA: TGCAGCGTTGGGAGGGGCCCCATTCAGCCCCATCATTTT

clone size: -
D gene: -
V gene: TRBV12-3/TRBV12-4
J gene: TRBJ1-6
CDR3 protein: CASSLRGNSPLHF
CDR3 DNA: TGTGCCAGCAGTTTACGCGGTAATTCACCCCTCCACTTT

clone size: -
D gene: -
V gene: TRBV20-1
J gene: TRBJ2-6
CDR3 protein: CIATTTGSGANVLTF
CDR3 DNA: TGCATTGCGACTACGACAGGCTCTGGGGCCAACGTCCTGACTTTC

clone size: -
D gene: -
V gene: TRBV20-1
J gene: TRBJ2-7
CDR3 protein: CSAEWGTGRSYEQYF
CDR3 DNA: TGCAGTGCCGAGTGGGGAACAGGGAGGTCCTACGAGCAGTACTTC

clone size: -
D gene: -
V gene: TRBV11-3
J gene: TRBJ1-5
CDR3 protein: CASSLWANGGRFTDTQHF
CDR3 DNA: TGTGCCAGCAGCTTATGGGCTAACGGGGGGCGCTTCACAGATACGCAGCATTTT

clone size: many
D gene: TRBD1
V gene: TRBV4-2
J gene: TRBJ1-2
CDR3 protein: CASSQLDRFSGYTF
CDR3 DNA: TGTGCCAGCAGCCAATTGGACAGGTTCTCCGGCTACACCTTC

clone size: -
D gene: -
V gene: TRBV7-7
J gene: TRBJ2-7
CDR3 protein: CTSSPLAGGSYEQYF
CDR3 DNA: TGTACTAGCAGCCCGTTGGCAGGGGGGTCCTACGAGCAGTACTTC

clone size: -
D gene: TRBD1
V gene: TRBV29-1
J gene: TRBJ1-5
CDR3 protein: CNVPDRGAQPQHF
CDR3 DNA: TGCAACGTTCCGGACAGGGGGGCTCAGCCCCAACATTTT

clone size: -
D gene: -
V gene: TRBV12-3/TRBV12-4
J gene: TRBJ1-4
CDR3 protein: CASSHGKDRATNEKLFF
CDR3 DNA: TGTGCCAGCAGTCACGGTAAGGACAGAGCAACTAATGAAAAACTGTTTTTT

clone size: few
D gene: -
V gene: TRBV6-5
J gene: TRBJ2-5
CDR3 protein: CATSDTGTAGAQYF
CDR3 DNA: TGTGCCACCAGTGATACCGGGACCGCTGGGGCCCAGTACTTT

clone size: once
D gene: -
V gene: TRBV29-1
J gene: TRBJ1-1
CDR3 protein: CSAQEGETEVFF
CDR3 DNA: TGCAGCGCTCAAGAGGGTGAAACTGAAGTTTTCTTT

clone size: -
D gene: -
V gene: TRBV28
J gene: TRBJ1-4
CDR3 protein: CASTMGGRGEKLFF
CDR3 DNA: TGTGCCAGCACAATGGGGGGTCGGGGTGAAAAACTGTTTTTT

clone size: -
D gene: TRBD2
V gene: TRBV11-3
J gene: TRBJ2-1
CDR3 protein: CASSSLAGGCNEQFF
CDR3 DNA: TGTGCAAGCAGCTCCCTAGCGGGAGGTTGCAATGAGCAGTTCTTC

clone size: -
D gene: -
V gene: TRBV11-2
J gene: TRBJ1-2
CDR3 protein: CASRGQGPNYGYTF
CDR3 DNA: TGTGCCAGCAGAGGCCAGGGACCGAACTATGGCTACACCTTC

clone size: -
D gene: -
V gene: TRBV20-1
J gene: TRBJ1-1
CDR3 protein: CSAGGGSSVDEAFF
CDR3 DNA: TGCAGTGCTGGAGGCGGTTCGAGTGTGGATGAAGCTTTCTTT

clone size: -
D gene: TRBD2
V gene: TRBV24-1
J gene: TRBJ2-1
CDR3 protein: CATSDALAVGQNEQFF
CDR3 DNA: TGTGCCACCAGTGATGCTCTAGCGGTAGGGCAAAATGAGCAGTTCTTC

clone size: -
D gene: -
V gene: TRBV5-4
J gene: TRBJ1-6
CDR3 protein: CASSFTEGSPLHF
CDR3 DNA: TGTGCCAGTAGTTTTACTGAAGGATCACCCCTCCACTTT

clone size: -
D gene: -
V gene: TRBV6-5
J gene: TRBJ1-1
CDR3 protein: CVSNGGGTEAFF
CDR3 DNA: TGTGTCAGCAATGGGGGTGGGACTGAAGCCTTCTTT

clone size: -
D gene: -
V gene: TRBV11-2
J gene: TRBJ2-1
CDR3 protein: CASSPAEGAYNDQFF
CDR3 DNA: TGTGCCAGCAGCCCCGCGGAGGGCGCTTACAATGATCAGTTCTTC

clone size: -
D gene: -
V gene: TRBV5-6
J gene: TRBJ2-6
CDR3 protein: CVSNFLWVSGANVQTF
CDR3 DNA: TGTGTCAGCAACTTCCTTTGGGTCTCTGGGGCCAACGTCCAGACTTTC

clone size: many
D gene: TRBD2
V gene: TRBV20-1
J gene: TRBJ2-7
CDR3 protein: CSASVGTKAYEQYF
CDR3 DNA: TGCAGTGCTAGTGTCGGGACTAAAGCCTACGAGCAGTACTTC

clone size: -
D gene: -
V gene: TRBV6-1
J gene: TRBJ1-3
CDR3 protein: CASSVGPPGTIYF
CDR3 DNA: TGTGCCAGTAGTGTAGGTCCACCGGGCACCATATATTTT

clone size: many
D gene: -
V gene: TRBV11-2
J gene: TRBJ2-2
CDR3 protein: CASSHQSGYTGELFF
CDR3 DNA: TGTGCCAGCAGCCATCAAAGCGGCTACACCGGGGAGCTGTTTTTT

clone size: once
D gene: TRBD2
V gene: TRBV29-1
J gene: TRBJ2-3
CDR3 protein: CSVKTYGGGDQPQYF
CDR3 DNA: TGCAGCGTCAAGACATACGGGGGGGGTGATCAGCCCCAGTATTTT

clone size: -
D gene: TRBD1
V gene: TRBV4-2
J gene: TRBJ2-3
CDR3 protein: CASIQARDSNSNQPQYF
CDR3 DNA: TGTGCCAGCATTCAGGCGAGGGACAGTAATAGCAATCAGCCCCAGTATTTT

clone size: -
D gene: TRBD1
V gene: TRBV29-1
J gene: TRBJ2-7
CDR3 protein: CSATRTGQYEQYF
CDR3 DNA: TGCAGTGCTACCCGGACAGGGCAATACGAGCAGTACTTC

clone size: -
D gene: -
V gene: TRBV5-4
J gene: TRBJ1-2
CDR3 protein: CASSLGWREGYTF
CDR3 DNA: TGTGCCAGCAGCTTGGGATGGCGGGAGGGCTACACCTTC

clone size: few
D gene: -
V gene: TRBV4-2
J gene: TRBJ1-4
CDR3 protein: CVSSQDHGRTSNEKLFF
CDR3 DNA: TGTGTCAGCAGCCAAGATCACGGCCGTACCTCTAATGAAAAACTGTTTTTT

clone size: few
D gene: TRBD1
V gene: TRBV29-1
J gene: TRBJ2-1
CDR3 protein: CSAGDPGQGVNEQFF
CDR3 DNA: TGCAGCGCCGGAGACCCGGGACAGGGGGTCAATGAGCAGTTCTTC

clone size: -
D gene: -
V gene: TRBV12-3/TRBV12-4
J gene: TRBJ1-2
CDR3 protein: CPSSSRPGWDGYTF
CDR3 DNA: TGTCCCAGCAGTTCCCGTCCGGGGTGGGATGGCTACACCTTC

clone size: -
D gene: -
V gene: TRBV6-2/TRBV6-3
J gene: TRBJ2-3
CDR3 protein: CASSPGIVLEWKKDTQYF
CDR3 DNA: TGTGCCAGCAGTCCAGGGATCGTACTAGAGTGGAAGAAAGATACGCAGTATTTT

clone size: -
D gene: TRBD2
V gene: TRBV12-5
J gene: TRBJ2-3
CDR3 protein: CASGLVWVSGITDTQYF
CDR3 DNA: TGTGCTAGTGGTTTGGTATGGGTTAGCGGGATCACAGATACGCAGTATTTT